This is a list of T cell receptor beta chains from one sample in a study of T cell repertoires in cytomegalovirus infection. Each CDR3 protein gets one entry after TCRdb re-called the reads with MiXCR. The table has about 180,000 distinct CDR3 sequences, roughly 15% seen once; the top ten hold 20% to 25%. Sequencing was done on a sample of CD8+ T cells from PBMCs. These receptors all come from a human donor in good health (CMV status not recorded). Some clones in this sample may be carry-over from other donors' samples. Each CDR3 is given with its conserved first and last residue. D genes are given only for firm matches. Rows may omit the clone size; those that give it use once, few, many or a size class.

V	length	D	J	size	DNA	CDR3
TRBV28	14	.	TRBJ2-3	.	TGTGCCAGCAGTTACAGGGTTCCGACAGATACGCAGTATTTT	CASSYRVPTDTQYF
TRBV29-1	14	.	TRBJ2-1	few	TGCAGCGTTGAAGGGCACAGGGATGGTAATGAGCAGTTCTTC	CSVEGHRDGNEQFF
TRBV7-6	16	.	TRBJ2-4	many	TGTGCCAGCAGCCCCGGTGTAGGTTTAGCCAAAAACATTCAGTACTTC	CASSPGVGLAKNIQYF
TRBV6-2/TRBV6-3	14	.	TRBJ1-1	few	TGTGCCAGCAGTTACCTAAACCGAGGGACTGAAGCTTTCTTT	CASSYLNRGTEAFF
TRBV6-1	15	TRBD1	TRBJ1-4	many	TGTGCCAGCAGTTCAGCGACAGGGGGGAATGAAAAACTGTTTTTT	CASSSATGGNEKLFF
TRBV7-6	19	TRBD1	TRBJ1-6	.	TGTGCCAGCAGCCCGACCCGACGATCACAGGGGGGAAATAATTCACCCCTCCACTTT	CASSPTRRSQGGNNSPLHF
TRBV6-5	15	.	TRBJ1-3	.	TGTGCCAGCAGTACCAATAACTTCTCTGGAAACACCATATATTTT	CASSTNNFSGNTIYF
TRBV12-3/TRBV12-4	14	TRBD2	TRBJ2-1	.	TGTGCCAGCAACGGCGGGGGGGCCGATAATGAGCAGTTCTTC	CASNGGGADNEQFF
TRBV7-8	17	TRBD2	TRBJ2-3	.	TGTGCCAGCAGCTCAGAAACTAGCGGGGGGGAGCCAAATACGCAGTATTTT	CASSSETSGGEPNTQYF
TRBV7-6	13	.	TRBJ1-2	once	TGTGCCAGCAGCCCCCCGACAAGTGGAGGCTACACCTTC	CASSPPTSGGYTF
TRBV12-3/TRBV12-4	18	.	TRBJ1-5	once	TGTGCCAGCAGGCTCCCCTTGGCAGGCGGGGGGAGCAATCAGCCCCAGCATTTT	CASRLPLAGGGSNQPQHF
TRBV14	15	TRBD1	TRBJ2-7	.	TGTGCCAGCAGTACACGGACAGGATTTACCTACGAGCAGTACTTC	CASSTRTGFTYEQYF
TRBV4-3	16	TRBD1	TRBJ1-6	few	TGCGCCAGCAGCCAAGACCCCTCAGGGGGCAATTCACCCCTCCACTTT	CASSQDPSGGNSPLHF
TRBV28	15	TRBD1	TRBJ1-1	few	TGTGCCAGCATCTCCCCAGGGGGCAGGGTCACTGAAGCTTTCTTT	CASISPGGRVTEAFF
TRBV7-2	15	.	TRBJ1-1	.	TGTGCCAGCAGCTTCTACGAGGGACGAAACACTGAAGCTTTCTTT	CASSFYEGRNTEAFF
TRBV5-7	16	.	TRBJ2-5	.	TGTGCCAGCAGCTTCTTGGGGAGGGGGTGCCAAGAGACCCAGTACTTC	CASSFLGRGCQETQYF
TRBV2	12	TRBD1	TRBJ2-7	.	TGTGCCAGCAGGACAGGGAGATACGAGCAGTACTTC	CASRTGRYEQYF
TRBV7-9	16	TRBD1	TRBJ2-7	.	TGTGCCAGCAGCTGGGGATCACAGGGGGTGGCCTACGAGCAGTACTTC	CASSWGSQGVAYEQYF
TRBV7-2	14	TRBD1	TRBJ2-3	many	TGTGCCAGCAGCATTGGACAGGGGACAGATACGCAGTATTTT	CASSIGQGTDTQYF
TRBV24-1	15	TRBD1	TRBJ2-7	few	TGTGCCACCAGCTTGGACAGGTATAAGCACTACGAGCAGTACTTC	CATSLDRYKHYEQYF
TRBV5-4	17	TRBD1	TRBJ2-7	few	TGTGCCAGCAGCTACCGGGACAGGGGAAGACTGGGCTACGAGCAGTACTTC	CASSYRDRGRLGYEQYF
TRBV6-5	13	.	TRBJ2-3	.	TGTGCCAGCATAGAGGATAGCACAGATACGCAGTATTTT	CASIEDSTDTQYF
TRBV2	11	.	TRBJ1-1	.	TGTGCCATCCAAAGGGGGACTGAAGCTTTCTTT	CAIQRGTEAFF
TRBV29-1	18	TRBD1	TRBJ1-1	.	TGCAGCGTTGTCCAAGGGGGGACAGGGGGCTTACTGAACACTGAAGCTTTCTTT	CSVVQGGTGGLLNTEAFF
TRBV7-2	14	.	TRBJ1-4	few	TGTGCCAGCAGCTCCCGGGAGCCCGATGAAAAACTGTTTTTT	CASSSREPDEKLFF
TRBV4-1	14	TRBD1	TRBJ2-7	.	TGCGCCAGCAGCCAAGGGGACAGCTCCTACGAGCAGTACTTC	CASSQGDSSYEQYF
TRBV4-1	16	.	TRBJ1-2	.	TGCGCCAGCAGCCCGAACCGGGGCCCATCCGGGGGTGGCTACACCTTC	CASSPNRGPSGGGYTF
TRBV4-2	16	.	TRBJ2-7	.	TGTGCCAGCAGCCAAGATGGAGAGGTAAGGTGGAACGAGCAGTACTTC	CASSQDGEVRWNEQYF
TRBV7-8	11	.	TRBJ2-2	few	TGTGCCAGCAGCTCCGGGCGGGAGCTGTTTTTT	CASSSGRELFF
TRBV4-1	14	.	TRBJ1-4	few	TGCGCCAGCAGCCAAGATCCCGGAGGGGAAAAACTGTTTTTT	CASSQDPGGEKLFF
TRBV29-1	10	.	TRBJ1-1	.	TGCAGCGTTGCGGATTCGGAAGCTTTCTTT	CSVADSEAFF
TRBV7-9	14	TRBD1	TRBJ2-7	.	TGTGCCAGCAGCTCTCGGGACAGGGTTTACGAGCAGTACTTC	CASSSRDRVYEQYF
TRBV28	12	.	TRBJ2-2	.	TGTGCCAGCAGTTTTAGTACCGGGGAGCTGTTTTTT	CASSFSTGELFF
TRBV7-9	16	.	TRBJ1-5	few	TGTGCCAGCAGCTTAGAATTGGCAGGGACTAATCAGCCCCAGCATTTT	CASSLELAGTNQPQHF
TRBV25-1	12	.	TRBJ2-7	.	TGTGCCAGCAGATTTCGTGGCCACGAGCAGTACTTC	CASRFRGHEQYF
TRBV6-2/TRBV6-3	14	TRBD1	TRBJ1-1	.	TGTGCCAGCAGGGACAGGGGAATGAACACTGAAGCTTTCTTT	CASRDRGMNTEAFF
TRBV2	15	TRBD1	TRBJ2-7	few	TGTGCCAGCAGTGTAGCGACCGGACAGGGTTACGAGCAGTACTTC	CASSVATGQGYEQYF